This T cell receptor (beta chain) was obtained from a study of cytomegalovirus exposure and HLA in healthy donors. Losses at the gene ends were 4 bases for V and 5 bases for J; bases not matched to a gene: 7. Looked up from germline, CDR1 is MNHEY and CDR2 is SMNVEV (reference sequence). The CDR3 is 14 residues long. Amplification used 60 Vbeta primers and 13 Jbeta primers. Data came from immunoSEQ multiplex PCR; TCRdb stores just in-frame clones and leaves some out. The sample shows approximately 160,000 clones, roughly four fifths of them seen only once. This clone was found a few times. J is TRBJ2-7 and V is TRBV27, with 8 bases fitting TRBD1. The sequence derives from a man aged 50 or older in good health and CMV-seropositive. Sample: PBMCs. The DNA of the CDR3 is TGTGCCAGCAGTTACAGGACAGGGCAACACGAGCAGTACTTC. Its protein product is CASSYRTGQHEQYF.